The rows below give T cell receptor beta chains drawn from one sample of a study of T cells after yellow fever vaccination. One entry per CDR3 protein results from TCRdb running MiXCR on the 5' RACE reads. The table includes a few hundred thousand distinct CDR3 sequences, roughly a sixth detected once. This sample comprised PBMCs, obtained around 5 days after the first yellow fever vaccination. The receptors were sampled from a man between 18 and 29 years old who received the YFV17D yellow fever vaccine. The CDR3 runs from the conserved cysteine through the conserved F or W. The D gene is left open where the match is weak. Size is stated for part of the rows, as once, few or many counts, or as a class when the clone is expanded.

clone_size | d_call | j_call | v_call | cdr3_aa | cdr3_nt
- | - | TRBJ2-3 | TRBV9 | CASSARQSTDTQYF | TGTGCCAGCAGCGCCCGGCAAAGCACAGATACGCAGTATTTT
- | - | TRBJ2-1 | TRBV6-5 | CASSYSILGENEQFF | TGTGCCAGCAGTTACTCGATCTTGGGGGAGAATGAGCAGTTCTTC
few | TRBD1 | TRBJ1-5 | TRBV7-9 | CASSSSGGNQPQHF | TGTGCCAGCAGCTCGTCAGGGGGTAATCAGCCCCAGCATTTT
many | TRBD1 | TRBJ2-3 | TRBV12-3/TRBV12-4 | CASTNRGRGSDTQYF | TGTGCCAGCACAAACAGGGGGCGCGGGTCAGATACGCAGTATTTT
- | TRBD2 | TRBJ2-5 | TRBV6-2/TRBV6-3 | CATRTSGRETQYF | TGTGCCACCCGGACTAGCGGACGAGAGACCCAGTACTTC
- | TRBD2 | TRBJ2-3 | TRBV9 | CASSEEISGTGTDTQYF | TGTGCCAGCAGCGAGGAGATTAGCGGGACCGGCACAGATACGCAGTATTTT
many | - | TRBJ1-5 | TRBV28 | CASSLYNQPQHF | TGTGCCAGCAGTTTATATAATCAGCCCCAGCATTTT
few | - | TRBJ2-1 | TRBV2 | CAAKTGPHEQFF | TGTGCCGCAAAAACAGGCCCGCATGAGCAGTTCTTC
- | - | TRBJ1-2 | TRBV7-9 | CASSQGAGGGGYGYTF | TGTGCCAGCAGCCAAGGAGCAGGCGGGGGAGGCTATGGCTACACCTTC
- | - | TRBJ2-5 | TRBV7-3 | CASSLGGRSVQETQYF | TGTGCCAGCAGCTTAGGGGGACGTTCAGTCCAAGAGACCCAGTACTTC
- | TRBD1 | TRBJ2-2 | TRBV5-8 | CAISLGTGPGELFF | TGTGCCATCAGCTTGGGGACAGGGCCCGGGGAGCTGTTTTTT
few | - | TRBJ2-1 | TRBV4-2 | CASSPEVSNEQFF | TGTGCCAGCAGCCCAGAGGTGAGCAATGAGCAGTTCTTC
- | - | TRBJ2-2 | TRBV12-3/TRBV12-4 | CASSFGPSGAGELFF | TGTGCCAGCAGTTTTGGGCCTTCCGGGGCCGGGGAGCTGTTTTTT
- | - | TRBJ1-4 | TRBV12-3/TRBV12-4 | CASSERGGEKLFF | TGTGCCAGCAGTGAAAGGGGGGGTGAAAAACTGTTTTTT
- | - | TRBJ1-6 | TRBV6-5 | CASSYTPGNSPLHF | TGTGCCAGCAGTTACACTCCGGGGAATTCACCCCTCCACTTT
few | - | TRBJ1-1 | TRBV2 | CASRRDSDEAFF | TGTGCCAGCAGGCGGGACTCAGATGAAGCTTTCTTT
few | - | TRBJ2-7 | TRBV20-1 | CSAPRTPSYEQYF | TGCAGTGCTCCTCGAACACCTTCCTACGAGCAGTACTTC
- | - | TRBJ1-5 | TRBV4-2 | CASSQDQKSNQPQHF | TGTGCCAGCAGCCAAGACCAGAAGAGCAATCAGCCCCAGCATTTT
few | - | TRBJ1-4 | TRBV27 | CASSRLGPNEKLFF | TGTGCCAGCAGTCGCCTGGGACCAAATGAAAAACTGTTTTTT
- | - | TRBJ2-1 | TRBV7-2 | CASSLAAFNEQLF | TGTGCCAGCAGCTTAGCGGCTTTCAATGAGCAGTTATTC
- | - | TRBJ1-2 | TRBV27 | CASSWGAGFSFNGYTF | TGTGCCAGCAGTTGGGGGGCAGGGTTTTCGTTTAACGGCTACACCTTC
- | TRBD1 | TRBJ1-5 | TRBV6-5 | CASGTGVLSQHF | TGTGCCAGCGGGACAGGGGTATTGTCCCAGCATTTT
- | - | TRBJ2-3 | TRBV5-1 | CASSWYRESTDTQYF | TGCGCCAGCAGCTGGTACAGGGAAAGCACAGATACGCAGTATTTT
few | - | TRBJ1-6 | TRBV7-9 | CASSLGADNSPLHF | TGTGCCAGCAGCTTAGGGGCGGATAATTCACCCCTCCACTTT
- | TRBD1 | TRBJ2-7 | TRBV6-5 | CASSILRDRVHEQYF | TGTGCCAGCAGTATACTCCGGGACAGGGTCCACGAGCAGTACTTC
- | - | TRBJ2-5 | TRBV20-1 | CSARDLLDWKETQYF | TGCAGTGCTAGAGATCTGCTTGACTGGAAAGAGACCCAGTACTTC
- | - | TRBJ2-4 | TRBV27 | CASSLGILAKNIQYF | TGTGCCAGCAGTTTAGGGATCCTCGCCAAAAACATTCAGTACTTC